This T cell receptor (beta chain) was sequenced for a study of control samples from healthy donors and cancer patients. Only in-frame clones appear in the TCRdb table, and some are missing; sequencing was by immunoSEQ multiplex PCR. The sample consists of around 94,000 clones, 86% of them appearing once. Germline V gives CDR1 LGHDT, CDR2 YNNKEL (reference sequence). The V gene end was trimmed by 4 bases and the J gene end by 3 bases; junction bases not matched to a gene: 13. This CDR3 comprises 17 residues. This receptor was identified in a woman in her fifties or sixties in good health. The chain uses TRBV3-1 (or the pseudogene TRBV3-2) and TRBJ2-5, with TRBD2 matching 8 bases. The sample comprised blood. CDR3 in DNA: TGTGCCAGCAGCCCGCATGGGGCTAGCGGGTTCAAAGAGACCCAGTACTTC. Residues: CASSPHGASGFKETQYF.